What follows is one T cell receptor (beta chain) and its context. The antigen is undetermined. This record comes from a study of cytomegalovirus exposure and HLA in healthy donors. General study points: High specificity and sensitivity for cytomegalovirus status were reported for the classifier.

V lost 5 bases to trimming and J lost 4 bases; unmatched junction nucleotides: 4. The CDR3 runs to 13 residues. Germline V gene sequence: CDR1 SGHDT, CDR2 YYEEEE. The PCR used 60 Vbeta and 13 Jbeta primers. Sequencing was performed with immunoSEQ multiplex PCR; in TCRdb, only in-frame clones are kept and a portion is missing. The table records about 99,000 clones, about 80% of them present only once. The TCR was taken from a woman younger than 30 in good health and CMV-seropositive. Material for sequencing was PBMCs. V gene TRBV5-6 combines with J gene TRBJ2-3, with 7 bases that match TRBD1. The DNA for the CDR3 is TGTGCCAGCAGACAGGGGAGCCCAGATACGCAGTATTTT. Protein sequence: CASRQGSPDTQYF. Looking up the rest from reference TRBV5-6 and TRBJ2-3 gives the full variable domain: DAGVTQSPTHLIKTRGQQVTLRCSPKSGHDTVSWYQQALGQGPQFIFQYYEEEERQRGNFPDRFSGHQFPNYSSELNVNALLLGDSALYLCASRQGSPDTQYFGPGTRLTVL.